This T cell receptor beta chain originates from a study of CD8+ T cells in alopecia areata. The ends lost 5 bases at V and 3 bases at J; junction bases unmatched: 16. Germline CDR1 LNHDA, CDR2 SQIVND (reference sequence). CDR3 length: 18 residues. This clone was seen more than once but under ten times. In the same sample, other DNA sequences code for this CDR3. Treatment in this sample: oral pan-JAK inhibitor, 5-10 mg twice daily. Following RNA extraction, reverse transcription yielded cDNA that acted as the sequencing template. The assay was immunoSEQ multiplex PCR, and TCRdb's table has in-frame clones only and misses some. The sample holds some 42,000 clones, 92% seen once.

Specimen: CD8+ T cells sorted from blood, collected at week 24, from a patient treated with tofacitinib. The chain has TRBV19 and TRBJ2-1, with TRBD2 matching over 7 bases. The clonotype originates from a human donor with alopecia areata. For the CDR3, the DNA is TGTGCCAGTAGTTTAACGACCCGACTCTGGGGGGGCTACAATGAGCAGTTCTTC. Amino acid sequence: CASSLTTRLWGGYNEQFF.